The 24 T cell receptor beta chains below come from one sample, sequenced in a study of post-analysis software for immune sequencing data. General observations from the study: There were five TRBV segments more frequent in patients than controls, and TRBV5-6, TRBV5-1 and TRBV20-1 were among them.

Their antigens are not known. Built from TCR beta cDNA, the libraries had unique molecular identifiers in them. MiXCR was run by TCRdb on the PCR reads, yielding one entry per CDR3 protein. This table has roughly 870,000 distinct CDR3 sequences, around 50% appearing once. The sample comprised blood. These receptors came from a girl between 10 and 17 years old with multiple sclerosis.

The genes are TRBV7-6 and TRBJ2-1; tentatively, D is TRBD2 (5 bases). Per the germline V gene, CDR1 is SGHVS and CDR2 is FNYEAQ. The length of the CDR3 is 17 residues. V gave up 5 bases and J gave up 5 bases, with 22 bases separating them. The CDR3 here is CASSLNIARYGDNEQFF. The CDR3 coding sequence is TGTGCCAGCAGCCTAAATATAGCGCGTTACGGGGACAATGAGCAGTTCTTC. The full variable domain, completed using reference TRBV7-6 and TRBJ2-1, is GAGVSQSPRYKVTKRGQDVALRCDPISGHVSLYWYRQALGQGPEFLTYFNYEAQQDKSGLPNDRFSAERPEGSISTLTIQRTEQRDSAMYRCASSLNIARYGDNEQFFGPGTRLTVL.

The rearrangement links TRBV10-3 to TRBJ2-7; D is undetermined. The V and J ends lost 2 bases and 1 base respectively, with 12 bases between them. This CDR3 region has 15 residues. CDR1 ENHRY and CDR2 SYGVKD come from the germline V gene. CDR3 sequence: CAISERAVQSYEQYF. The CDR3 DNA reads as TGTGCCATCAGTGAGCGGGCCGTGCAATCCTACGAGCAGTACTTC.

The chain couples TRBV7-2 to TRBJ1-6; D is perhaps TRBD1 (5 bases). This CDR3 spans 16 amino acids. From germline, CDR1 is SGHTA and CDR2 FQGNSA. V was shortened by 6 bases and J by 2 bases, with 14 bases between the two germline ends. CDR3 nucleotides: TGTGCCAGCAGTCTCCAGGGCGGCACCTATAATTCACCCCTCCACTTT. Residues: CASSLQGGTYNSPLHF.

The chain has TRBV7-9 and TRBJ2-3; 8 nucleotides align to TRBD2. Trimming took 3 bases from V and 2 from J; bases not matched to a gene: 7. Germline V CDR1 and CDR2: SEHNR, FQNEAQ (reference sequence). The CDR3 contains 16 residues. The CDR3 loop is CASSLSGGGFTDTQYF. The CDR3 bases are TGTGCCAGCAGCTTGAGCGGGGGTGGGTTCACAGATACGCAGTATTTT.

The V and J genes are TRBV7-9 and TRBJ2-4; D is perhaps TRBD1 (6 bases). Germline V lookup: CDR1 SEHNR, CDR2 FQNEAQ (reference sequence). This CDR3 has 12 residues. The V end lost 5 bases, the J end lost 13 bases, and 15 bases lay between the germline ends. CDR3 nucleotide sequence: TGTGCCAGCAGCAGAACAGGGTACGTGCAGTACTTC. Its protein product is CASSRTGYVQYF.

The sample holds a few counts of this clonotype. The V call is TRBV7-2, the J call TRBJ1-2, with 7 bases that match TRBD1. CDR3 length equals 16 residues. V gave up 4 bases and J gave up 4 bases; unmatched junction bases: 12. Germline V CDR1 and CDR2: SGHTA, FQGNSA. In nucleotides, the CDR3 is TGTGCCAGCAGCTCCCCCGACAGGGTCGGGAGCTATGGCTACACCTTC. Residues: CASSSPDRVGSYGYTF.

The chain combines TRBV9 with TRBJ2-1; D is ambiguous. Gene TRBJ2-7 matches the end of the DNA better, so the J call may be wrong. This CDR3 has 15 amino acids. Looked up from germline, CDR1 is SGDLS and CDR2 is YYNGEE. In nucleotides, the CDR3 is TGTGCCAGCAGCGTAGAGGCTAGGGATCACAATGAGCAGTACTTC. Protein: CASSVEARDHNEQYF.

This CDR3 is CASSFYRGPEVKNIQYF. CDR3 nucleotides: TGTGCCAGCAGCTTCTACAGGGGACCGGAGGTCAAAAACATTCAGTACTTC. The genes are TRBV5-6 and TRBJ2-4, with 7 bases aligning to TRBD1. J was trimmed by 3 bases and V by 2 bases; bases with no gene match: 11. This CDR3 spans 17 amino acids. Germline lookup yields CDR1 SGHDT and CDR2 YYEEEE.

This clonotype occurred a few times. The rearrangement joins TRBV7-6 to TRBJ2-5; possibly TRBD1 or TRBD2 for D (5 bases each). The CDR3 runs 17 residues. The germline V and J ends were trimmed by 1 base and 0 bases, with 15 bases remaining between them. Germline CDR1 is SGHVS and CDR2 is FNYEAQ. The CDR3 region has the DNA TGTGCCAGCAGCTTAGTTATGGGGGAAGTAGACCAAGAGACCCAGTACTTC. It translates to CASSLVMGEVDQETQYF.

The rearrangement joins TRBV4-1 to TRBJ1-2; D ambiguous. CDR3 length equals 14 residues. V lost 4 bases to trimming and J lost 3 bases, with 12 bases between them. Germline V gene sequence: CDR1 MGHRA, CDR2 YSYEKL. For the CDR3, the DNA is TGCGCCAGCAGCCCGCAGTCGACGTACTATGGCTACACCTTC. This codes for CASSPQSTYYGYTF.

V gene TRBV27 combines with J gene TRBJ2-7; 8 bases are shared with TRBD1. The V gene's germline CDR1 is MNHEY and CDR2 SMNVEV (reference sequence). V was clipped by 6 bases and J by 4 bases; unmatched bases: 14. CDR3 length: 16 residues. The CDR3 is CASRTARGDRSYEQYF. CDR3 DNA: TGTGCCAGCAGAACTGCCAGGGGGGACAGGTCGTACGAGCAGTACTTC.

This chain uses TRBV25-1 with TRBJ2-6, with D tentatively TRBD1 (5 bases). The V end lost 2 bases, the J end lost 3 bases, and 8 bases lay between the germline ends. CDR3 size: 15 residues. Germline CDR1 and CDR2: MGHDK and SYGVNS. The CDR3 nucleotides are TGTGCCAGCAGTGAACAGGGTTTTGGGGCCAACGTCCTGACTTTC. Its protein is CASSEQGFGANVLTF.

V gene TRBV5-1 combines with J gene TRBJ2-5; D is unresolved. Trimming left V 0 bases short and J 6 bases short, with 9 bases between. This CDR3 comprises 13 residues. Germline CDR1 SGHRS, CDR2 YFSETQ. CDR3 in amino acids: CASSLAMLQTQYF. In DNA form, the CDR3 reads TGCGCCAGCAGCTTGGCCATGCTACAGACCCAGTACTTC.

This clonotype was detected a few times. The chain has TRBV5-1 and TRBJ2-1, with D perhaps matching TRBD2 (6 bases). V lost 0 bases, J lost 9 bases, and 16 bases lay in between. Germline V lookup: CDR1 SGHRS, CDR2 YFSETQ. This CDR3 is built from 15 residues. The CDR3 sequence: CASSLEFSEGGEQFF. DNA for the CDR3: TGCGCCAGCAGCTTGGAATTTAGCGAGGGAGGTGAGCAGTTCTTC.

The chain's CDR3 is CASSLYRFSSYEQYF. CDR3 nucleotide sequence: TGCGCCAGCAGCTTATACAGATTCTCTTCCTACGAGCAGTACTTC. This rearrangement joins TRBV5-1 to TRBJ2-7; no firm D call. The V end lost 2 bases, the J end lost 1 base, and 13 bases lay between the germline ends. The CDR3 has 15 residues. Germline V gene sequence: CDR1 SGHRS, CDR2 YFSETQ.

The chain combines TRBV6-5 with TRBJ2-5; either TRBD1 or TRBD2 may supply D (6 bases each). The end of the DNA fits TRBJ2-7 better, so the J call may be wrong. The CDR3 covers 15 residues. Germline V CDR1 and CDR2: MNHEY, SVGAGI. The CDR3 here is CASSATRGGMTEQYF. Here the CDR3 DNA reads TGTGCCAGCAGTGCCACCAGGGGCGGGATGACCGAGCAGTACTTC.

Comments on this clonotype: Its ends do not fully match the called genes, so a read error is possible. This rearrangement joins TRBV5-1 to TRBJ2-3; 8 nucleotides align to TRBD2. Germline lookup yields CDR1 SGHRS and CDR2 YFSETQ. The length of the CDR3 is 17 residues. The CDR3 spells CASHPTGLEERTGTQYF. The CDR3 DNA is TGCGCCAGCCACCCCACGGGACTAGAAGAACGCACAGGTACGCAGTATTTT.

This clonotype is a singleton in its sample. The V and J genes are TRBV11-3 and TRBJ2-1, with TRBD2 identical over 11 bases. The V and J ends lost 3 bases and 7 bases, in that order; junction bases with no gene match: 11. Germline CDR1 and CDR2: SGHNT and YENEEA. The length of the CDR3 is 17 residues. CDR3 protein: CASSLHPGLAEYNEQFF. CDR3 DNA sequence: TGTGCCAGCAGCTTGCATCCGGGACTAGCGGAGTATAATGAGCAGTTCTTC.

The rearrangement joins TRBV29-1 to TRBJ1-2; a possible D gene is TRBD1 (6 bases). The CDR3 runs 12 residues. V was cut by 6 bases and J by 6 bases, with 14 bases left in between. Germline values: CDR1 SQVTM, CDR2 ANQGSEA. The CDR3 loop reads CSVMTGTHGYTF. In nucleotides, the CDR3 is TGCAGCGTGATGACCGGGACACATGGCTACACCTTC. Drawing the rest from reference TRBV29-1 and TRBJ1-2, the complete variable domain is SAVISQKPSRDICQRGTSLTIQCQVDSQVTMMFWYRQQPGQSLTLIATANQGSEATYESGFVIDKFPISRPNLTFSTLTVSNMSPEDSSIYLCSVMTGTHGYTFGSGTRLTVV.

The rearrangement joins TRBV9 to TRBJ2-1, with TRBD2 matching over 10 bases. The end of the DNA is better explained by TRBJ2-7, so the J call may be wrong. Germline CDR1 and CDR2: SGDLS and YYNGEE. There are 20 residues in the CDR3. CDR3 nucleotides: TGTGCCAGCAGCGCCCGACTTCCCAGGACTAGCGGAAGCTCCTACAATGAGCAGTACTTC. Translation gives CASSARLPRTSGSSYNEQYF.

The J gene is TRBJ2-5, the V gene TRBV28, with 11 bases lining up with TRBD1. V lost 8 bases to trimming and J lost 2 bases; unmatched junction nucleotides: 4. The CDR3 length is 14 residues. CDR1 is MDHEN and CDR2 is SYDVKM in the germline V gene. DNA of the CDR3: TGTGCCAGCTTAGGGACAGGGGGACAAGAGACCCAGTACTTC. Protein product: CASLGTGGQETQYF. Using reference TRBV28 and TRBJ2-5 for the parts outside the CDR3, the full variable domain is DVKVTQSSRYLVKRTGEKVFLECVQDMDHENMFWYRQDPGLGLRLIYFSYDVKMKEKGDIPEGYSVSREKKERFSLILESASTNQTSMYLCASLGTGGQETQYFGPGTRLLVL.

This chain joins TRBV9 and TRBJ2-7; tentative D call: TRBD1 (5 bases). The V and J ends lost 0 bases and 4 bases respectively, with 8 bases between them. The CDR3 is 13 amino acids. CDR1 and CDR2 (germline): SGDLS, YYNGEE. DNA of the CDR3: TGTGCCAGCAGCGTAGCTGCAGGGTACGAGCAGTACTTC. This sequence encodes CASSVAAGYEQYF.

This chain uses TRBV29-1 with TRBJ2-7; the D is unclear. Germline V CDR1 and CDR2: SQVTM, ANQGSEA. Trimming stripped 5 bases from V and 2 bases from J, with 19 bases between. The CDR3 totals 15 residues. In DNA, the CDR3 is TGCAGCGTTAGGTTAACAGAACCTTTTCCCTACGAGCAGTACTTC. Protein product: CSVRLTEPFPYEQYF.

The chain combines TRBV20-1 with TRBJ1-2; 9 positions agree with TRBD1. The V gene end was trimmed by 6 bases and the J gene end by 4 bases; junction bases not matched to a gene: 6. The CDR3 is made up of 13 amino acids. The germline V gene encodes CDR1 DFQATT and CDR2 SNEGSKA (reference sequence). The CDR3, as DNA: TGCAGTGCACTACAGGGGGCGGGCTATGGCTACACCTTC. It codes for CSALQGAGYGYTF.